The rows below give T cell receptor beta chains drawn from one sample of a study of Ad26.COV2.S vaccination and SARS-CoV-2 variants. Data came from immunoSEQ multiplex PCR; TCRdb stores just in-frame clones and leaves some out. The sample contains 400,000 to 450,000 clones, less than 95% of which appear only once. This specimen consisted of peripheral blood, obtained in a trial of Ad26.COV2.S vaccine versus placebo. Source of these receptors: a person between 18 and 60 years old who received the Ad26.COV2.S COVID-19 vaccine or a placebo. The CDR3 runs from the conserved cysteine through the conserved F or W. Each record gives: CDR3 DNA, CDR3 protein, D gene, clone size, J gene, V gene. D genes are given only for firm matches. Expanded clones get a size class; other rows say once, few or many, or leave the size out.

DNA: TGTGCCAGCACCGGACTAGGAGGGGCAGATACGCAGTATTTT; CDR3: CASTGLGGADTQYF; D: TRBD2; size: .; J: TRBJ2-3; V: TRBV6-5
DNA: TGCGCCAGCAGCCCGCTCGGGACAGGGGGCGCAGGCACCGGGGAGCTGTTTTTT; CDR3: CASSPLGTGGAGTGELFF; D: TRBD1; size: few; J: TRBJ2-2; V: TRBV5-1
DNA: TGTGCCAGCAGCTTAGGACAATTTCATACAGATACGCAGTATTTT; CDR3: CASSLGQFHTDTQYF; D: .; size: .; J: TRBJ2-3; V: TRBV11-2
DNA: TGTGCCAGCAGGGAAAGGGGTAGGGATGAGCAGTTCTTC; CDR3: CASRERGRDEQFF; D: .; size: .; J: TRBJ2-1; V: TRBV28
DNA: TGCGCCAGCAGCCAAGATAGAGTCGGAAACGAGCAGTACTTC; CDR3: CASSQDRVGNEQYF; D: .; size: .; J: TRBJ2-7; V: TRBV4-1
DNA: TGCGCCAGCAGCTTCCTAGCGGAGGGACCCAATGAGCAGTTCTTC; CDR3: CASSFLAEGPNEQFF; D: TRBD2; size: .; J: TRBJ2-1; V: TRBV5-1
DNA: TGTGCCATCAGGGGACAGCAAGGAGGTTCACCCCTCCACTTT; CDR3: CAIRGQQGGSPLHF; D: TRBD1; size: .; J: TRBJ1-6; V: TRBV10-3
DNA: TGTGCCAGCAGTCCCGCAGGGACAGAGCCCTACGAGCAGTACTTC; CDR3: CASSPAGTEPYEQYF; D: TRBD1; size: .; J: TRBJ2-7; V: TRBV27
DNA: TGTGCCAGCAGTGAACTCGCTAGCGGTAGCACAGATACGCAGTATTTT; CDR3: CASSELASGSTDTQYF; D: TRBD2; size: once; J: TRBJ2-3; V: TRBV2
DNA: TGTGCCAGCTCACCCGGCTCTGGAGAGACCCAGTACTTC; CDR3: CASSPGSGETQYF; D: .; size: .; J: TRBJ2-5; V: TRBV18
DNA: TGTGCCAGCAGCCATAGCGGGAGAGAGACCCAGTACTTC; CDR3: CASSHSGRETQYF; D: TRBD2; size: .; J: TRBJ2-5; V: TRBV5-4
DNA: TGTGCCAGTAGTATTTATGGGACAGCTAGCAATCAGCCCCAGCATTTT; CDR3: CASSIYGTASNQPQHF; D: TRBD1; size: few; J: TRBJ1-5; V: TRBV19
DNA: TGCAGCGTAGCACTAGCGGGAGACACAGATACGCAGTATTTT; CDR3: CSVALAGDTDTQYF; D: TRBD2; size: once; J: TRBJ2-3; V: TRBV29-1